This TCR beta chain appears in the sequencing data of a study of breast tumors, draining lymph nodes, adjacent tissues. Broader study findings: Tumors had less TCR diversity than lymph nodes, more than nontumor tissue. Compared with basal-like, luminal-like tumors shared significantly more repertoire with nontumor tissue. Data fit most tumor T cells coming from lymph node, expanding in tumor.

MiXCR, applied by TCRdb to the multiplex PCR reads, yields one record per CDR3 protein. Of fewer than 25,000 distinct CDR3 sequences in the sample, approximately 64% are singletons; the top ten hold around 21%. As for this clonotype: What it recognizes is unknown.

J gave up 3 bases and V 6 bases, and 3 bases lay outside the gene matches. Germline V gives CDR1 LGHNA, CDR2 YNFKEQ. The CDR3 runs 14 residues. The source of this sequence is a female donor with breast cancer. Some clones in this sample may be carry-over from other donors' samples. Material for sequencing was tumor-adjacent breast tissue. This sequence joins TRBV4-2 and TRBJ2-7; 12 bases are shared with TRBD2. The CDR3 nucleotides are TGTGCCAGCAGACCACTAGCGGGGGGCTACGAGCAGTACTTC. Its translation: CASRPLAGGYEQYF.